The T cell receptor beta chain described here comes from a study of blood T cell repertoires in COVID-19. The wider study: There were acute and convalescent COVID-19 samples, and they came from the United States, Italy and Spain.

This CDR3 has 16 amino acids. From germline, CDR1 is SGHTA and CDR2 FQGNSA. V shed 1 base, J shed 6 bases, and the junction held 6 bases outside the gene matches. TCRdb's table, derived via immunoSEQ multiplex PCR, lists solely in-frame clones and lacks some. Altogether about 20,000 clones are present, roughly 87% being singletons, with the ten largest covering just over 25%. V and J are TRBV7-2 and TRBJ2-1, with 10 bases identical to TRBD2. The TCR originated in a human donor with active COVID-19. The donor label of this sample is uncertain. The specimen sequenced was peripheral blood. As DNA, the CDR3 is TGTGCCAGCAGCTTAGAGGAGCGGGGGGGCCGCAATGAGCAGTTCTTC. Amino acids: CASSLEERGGRNEQFF.